The 19 T cell receptor beta chains reported below all come from one sample, sequenced in a study of tumor-infiltrating lymphocytes in oesophageal squamous cell carcinoma. MiXCR was run by TCRdb on the PCR reads, yielding one entry per CDR3 protein. The sample lists more than 9,500 distinct CDR3 sequences, around 54% occurring once. Sequencing was done on a sample of esophageal tumor tissue. The origin of the receptors is a female donor with esophageal squamous cell carcinoma.

In this sample, this clonotype turned up a few times. V usage is TRBV11-2 and J usage is TRBJ2-1; D remains ambiguous. Trimming took off 3 bases at V and 6 bases at J, with 15 bases between the two ends. Germline V gene lookup returns CDR1 SGHAT and CDR2 FQNNGV. CDR3 length equals 15 residues. The CDR3 loop reads CASSFSSSPFNEQFF. The DNA for the CDR3 is TGTGCCAGCAGCTTTTCGTCCAGCCCTTTCAATGAGCAGTTCTTC.

In regard to this clonotype: It is likely a read error, because the conserved phenylalanine at the end of the CDR3 is missing. It is unclear where the CDR3 begins or ends on the DNA, so no DNA is shown, and the CDR3 is as TCRdb lists it. The rearrangement joins TRBV28 to TRBJ2-5; no DNA check was done on the table's D call, TRBD1. Per germline, CDR1 MDHEN and CDR2 SYDVKM. The CDR3 region is 16 residues in length, termini included. The CDR3 protein is CASSPGDIYNEQFFGS.

This clonotype was seen more than once but under ten times. The chain employs TRBV7-2 and TRBJ2-1; no definite D call. The J call may be in error: the DNA end matches TRBJ2-7 better. Germline CDR1 is SGHTA and CDR2 is FQGNSA. There are 13 residues in the CDR3. CDR3 in amino acids: CASSFNSYYEQYF. The DNA of the CDR3 is TGTGCCAGCAGCTTCAACAGCTACTACGAGCAGTACTTC.

Notes on this clonotype: At one end the junction does not follow the germline gene, possibly because of a read error. The chain carries TRBV12-3 or TRBV12-4 and TRBJ2-3; the match to TRBD2 covers 8 bases. The CDR3 sequence is 17 residues long. CDR3 residues: CASSSSSGRGVTDTQYF. DNA for the CDR3: TGTGCCAGCAGTAGCTCTTCGGGGCGGGGGGTAACAGATACGCAGTATTTC.

This clonotype showed up just a few times. No DNA is shown, since the ends of the CDR3 on it are uncertain; the CDR3 is the one TCRdb lists. V usage is TRBV7-3 and J usage is TRBJ2-6; TRBD1, the D gene given by the table, was not confirmed from the DNA. CDR1 and CDR2 (germline): SGHTA, FQGTGA. From its first to its last residue, the CDR3 has 18 amino acids. The CDR3 sequence is CASSLYNPEGSLWLHLRF.

This clonotype has just a few counts. This chain joins TRBV28 and TRBJ2-1; TRBD2 matches at 8 bases. The J call may be mistaken, given a closer DNA end match to TRBJ2-7. The CDR3 is 13 residues long. CDR1 is MDHEN and CDR2 is SYDVKM in the germline V gene. Here the CDR3 reads CASRAGAYNEQYF. For the CDR3, the DNA is TGTGCCAGCAGAGCGGGGGCCTACAATGAGCAGTACTTC.

This clonotype was counted many times. J is TRBJ2-2 and V is TRBV7-9, with D tentatively TRBD2 (6 bases). Trimming pared 3 bases from V and 0 bases from J, leaving 11 bases between. Germline CDR1 and CDR2: SEHNR and FQNEAQ (reference sequence). The CDR3 covers 16 residues. The CDR3 protein is CASSFGAGTNTGELFF. For the CDR3, the DNA is TGTGCCAGCAGCTTTGGAGCGGGCACGAACACCGGGGAGCTGTTTTTT.

The chain carries TRBV6-6 and TRBJ1-1, with 8 bases identical to TRBD1. From germline, CDR1 is MNHNY and CDR2 SVGAGI (reference sequence). With V trimmed by 2 bases and J by 1 base, 3 bases remained unmatched. The CDR3 extends over 15 amino acids. CDR3 DNA sequence: TGTGCCAGCAGTTACCCCGGACAGGGGAACACTGAAGCTTTCTTT. As protein: CASSYPGQGNTEAFF.

V and J are TRBV6-5 and TRBJ1-1; D might be TRBD2 (6 bases). The J call may be wrong; the DNA end is better matched by TRBJ2-3. This CDR3 has 13 amino acids. Germline V lookup: CDR1 MNHEY, CDR2 SVGAGI. The DNA for the CDR3 is TGTGCCAGCAGACGGGACTCCCAGGATACGCAGTATTTT. As protein: CASRRDSQDTQYF.

In the case of this clonotype: This CDR3 fails to terminate in the conserved phenylalanine or tryptophan, so it likely reflects a read error. Because the CDR3's place on the DNA is in doubt, the DNA is left out and the CDR3 is given as listed by TCRdb. The rearrangement links TRBV7-9 to TRBJ1-1; the table's D call, TRBD1, was not checked against the DNA. Per the germline V gene, CDR1 is SEHNR and CDR2 is FQNEAQ (reference sequence). With termini counted, the CDR3 has 16 amino acids. The CDR3 protein is CASSLEGQQIRSILAQ.

This clonotype was observed many times. A much larger clone lies a single base off, so this may be a read error. The chain couples TRBV6-5 to TRBJ2-1; D gene unclear. The end of the DNA is better explained by TRBJ2-7, so the J call may be wrong. Germline V gives CDR1 MNHEY, CDR2 SVGAGI. This CDR3 has 14 residues. The CDR3 loop is CASSYSTVGNEQYF. DNA for the CDR3: TGTGCCAGCAGTTACTCGACCGTCGGAAATGAGCAGTACTTC.

This clonotype was seen at least ten times. The chain couples TRBV27 to TRBJ2-7; no clear D gene. Per the germline V gene, CDR1 is MNHEY and CDR2 is SMNVEV (reference sequence). This CDR3 contains 12 residues. The ends were cut back, 4 bases at V and 3 bases at J, with 7 bases in the middle. The CDR3 here is CASSSGGYEQYF. DNA for the CDR3: TGTGCCAGCAGTTCAGGTGGCTACGAGCAGTACTTC.

CDR3 sequence: CASSFSGQETQYF. The CDR3 bases are TGTGCCAGCAGCTTTTCTGGGCAAGAGACCCAGTACTTC. The chain joins TRBV7-8 to TRBJ2-7; D is unclear. The assigned J gene may be wrong: the sequence end matches TRBJ2-5 better. CDR3 length equals 13 residues. CDR1 is SGHVS, CDR2 FQNEAQ, per germline.

The gene calls are TRBV27 and TRBJ2-7; D may be TRBD1 or TRBD2 (6 bases each). The closer fit of TRBJ2-1 to the DNA end suggests the J call may be wrong. The CDR3 loop spans 15 amino acids. Germline V lookup: CDR1 MNHEY, CDR2 SMNVEV (reference sequence). This chain's CDR3 is CASSLLGAGIGEQFF. The DNA for the CDR3 is TGTGCCAGCAGTTTGCTGGGGGCGGGAATAGGTGAGCAGTTCTTC.

As for this clonotype: Given the absence of the conserved phenylalanine or tryptophan at the CDR3 end, a read error is likely. No DNA is shown, since the ends of the CDR3 on it are uncertain; the CDR3 is the one TCRdb lists. This CDR3 is CASSLRASAQETQYFGA. This rearrangement joins TRBV7-6 to TRBJ2-6; the table's TRBD1 call for D was not verified on the DNA. The CDR3 is 17 amino acids long, termini counted. Germline CDR1 and CDR2: SGHVS and FNYEAQ.

The chain carries TRBV6-5 and TRBJ2-7, with a possible D match to TRBD1 (6 bases). CDR1 is MNHEY, CDR2 SVGAGI, per germline. Trimming pared 7 bases from V and 7 bases from J, leaving 23 bases between. This CDR3 is 15 amino acids long. The CDR3 DNA sequence: TGTGCCAGCACCCTACAGGGAGAGTCCTACAATGAGCAGTACTTC. This gives the protein CASTLQGESYNEQYF.

This clonotype appeared a few times. Here the CDR3 reads CASSFGRGNQPQHF. The DNA of the CDR3 is TGTGCCAGCAGCTTCGGTCGGGGGAATCAGCCCCAGCATTTT. V usage is TRBV7-2 and J usage is TRBJ1-5, with a possible D match to TRBD1 (5 bases). Deletions cut 3 bases from V and 4 bases from J, with 10 bases between. Germline CDR1 is SGHTA and CDR2 is FQGNSA. The CDR3 has 14 residues.

Turning to this clonotype: The CDR3 does not end in the conserved phenylalanine or tryptophan, so this is likely a read error. The DNA is omitted, as the CDR3 cannot be located on it reliably, and the CDR3 follows TCRdb's listing. The chain uses TRBV5-1 and TRBJ2-3; whether TRBD2, the table's D call, matches the DNA was not checked. The CDR3 adds up to 16 amino acids, both ends counted. Per germline, CDR1 SGHRS and CDR2 YFSETQ. The chain's CDR3 is CASSYSATFGEQFFGP.

V and J are TRBV11-2 and TRBJ2-4, with TRBD2 matching 8 bases. V lost 5 bases to trimming and J lost 13 bases; unmatched junction nucleotides: 13. Germline V gives CDR1 SGHAT, CDR2 FQNNGV. CDR3 length: 14 residues. The CDR3 reads CASSTQRGPATQYF. CDR3 bases: TGTGCCAGCAGCACCCAGCGGGGGCCCGCAACCCAGTACTTC.